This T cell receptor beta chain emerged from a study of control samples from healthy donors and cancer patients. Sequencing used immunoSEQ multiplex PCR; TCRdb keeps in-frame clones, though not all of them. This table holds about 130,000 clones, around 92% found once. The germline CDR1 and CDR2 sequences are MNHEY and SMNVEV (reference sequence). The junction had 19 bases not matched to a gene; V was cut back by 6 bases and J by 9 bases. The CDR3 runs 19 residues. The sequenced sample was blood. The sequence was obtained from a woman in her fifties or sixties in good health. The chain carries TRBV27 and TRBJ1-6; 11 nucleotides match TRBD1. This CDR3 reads CASRRINTGTGGLGSPLHF. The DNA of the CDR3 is TGTGCCAGCAGGAGAATCAATACCGGGACAGGGGGTCTCGGTTCACCCCTCCACTTT.